The sequence of this TCR beta chain was determined in a study of cytomegalovirus exposure and HLA in healthy donors. General study points: Using a false discovery rate of 0.05, a later analysis showed that approximately 18,000 TCR beta sequences were associated with HLA alleles.

Note on this clone: Its antigen is not known.

The germline V gene encodes CDR1 SGHRS and CDR2 YFSETQ. V dropped 3 bases and J dropped 4 bases, with 7 bases sitting between them. The CDR3 is 12 amino acids. Amplification used 60 Vbeta primers and 13 Jbeta primers. TCRdb's table, derived via immunoSEQ multiplex PCR, lists solely in-frame clones and lacks some. This sample's table reports about 46,000 clones. The sample was PBMCs. The chain has TRBV5-1 and TRBJ1-1; possible D gene TRBD1, 5 bases. The sequence was obtained from a woman between 35 and 50 years old in good health and CMV-seronegative. The CDR3 sequence is CASSSQGTEAFF. The CDR3, as DNA: TGCGCCAGCAGCTCCCAGGGCACTGAAGCTTTCTTT.